This TCR beta chain was recovered during a study of blood T cell repertoires in COVID-19. Study-wide background: Acute-phase and convalescent COVID-19 samples originated in the United States, Italy and Spain.

In the study's own analysis: It was from reference gene primer amplification that nucleated cell counts were estimated. The method was immunoSEQ multiplex PCR; TCRdb's version includes in-frame clones alone and lacks a portion of them. The DNA was the basis for D and trimming; V, J and clone size are from that table. The sample lists under 140,000 clones; roughly four fifths were seen once. J was trimmed by 8 bases and V by 4 bases; bases with no gene match: 12. The germline V gene encodes CDR1 LGHDT and CDR2 YNNKEL (reference sequence). This CDR3 comprises 15 residues. The source is a woman aged 55-70 years with acute or convalescent COVID-19. The V and J genes are TRBV3-1 (or the pseudogene TRBV3-2) and TRBJ1-1, with TRBD1 matching 8 bases. The source material was peripheral blood. The CDR3 region is CASSPKEGQGREAFF. DNA for the CDR3: TGTGCCAGCAGCCCAAAAGAAGGACAGGGACGAGAAGCTTTCTTT.